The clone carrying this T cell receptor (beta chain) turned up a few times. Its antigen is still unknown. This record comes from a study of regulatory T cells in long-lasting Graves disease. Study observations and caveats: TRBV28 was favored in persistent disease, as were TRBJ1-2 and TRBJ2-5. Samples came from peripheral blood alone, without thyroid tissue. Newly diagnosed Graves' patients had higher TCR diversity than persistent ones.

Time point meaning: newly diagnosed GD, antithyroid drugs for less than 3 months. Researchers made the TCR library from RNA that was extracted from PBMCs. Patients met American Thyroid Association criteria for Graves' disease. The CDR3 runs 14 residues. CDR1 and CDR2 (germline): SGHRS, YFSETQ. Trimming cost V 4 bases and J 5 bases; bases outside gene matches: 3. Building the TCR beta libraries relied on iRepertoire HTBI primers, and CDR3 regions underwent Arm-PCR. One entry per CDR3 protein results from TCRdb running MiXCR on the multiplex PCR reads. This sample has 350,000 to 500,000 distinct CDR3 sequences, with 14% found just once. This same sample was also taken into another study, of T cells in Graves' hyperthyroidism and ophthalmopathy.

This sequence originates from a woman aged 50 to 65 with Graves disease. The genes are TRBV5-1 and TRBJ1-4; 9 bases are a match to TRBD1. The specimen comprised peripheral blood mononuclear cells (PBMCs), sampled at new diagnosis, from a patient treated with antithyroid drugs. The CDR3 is CASSRDRENEKLFF. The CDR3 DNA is TGCGCCAGCAGCCGGGACAGGGAGAATGAAAAACTGTTTTTT. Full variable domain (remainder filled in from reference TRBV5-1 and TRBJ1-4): KAGVTQTPRYLIKTRGQQVTLSCSPISGHRSVSWYQQTPGQGLQFLFEYFSETQRNKGNFPGRFSGRQFSNSRSEMNVSTLELGDSALYLCASSRDRENEKLFFGSGTQLSVL.